Below, 12 T cell receptor beta chains from the same sample are listed, as sequenced in a study of CD8+ T cells in alopecia areata. In each case, RNA was isolated and then reverse transcribed into cDNA as the sequencing template. TCRdb keeps only in-frame clones here, not all; method: immunoSEQ multiplex PCR. The sample presents around 100,000 clones, none singletons. The sequencing input was lesional skin. Every receptor here comes from a C3H/HeJ mouse with alopecia areata. The mouse strain carries the MHC haplotype H2-k.

Comments on this clone: Gene names and germline match the mouse. The read terminates 4 residues before the CDR3 end, so the remaining end is supplied by the germline J gene. This rearrangement joins TRBV1 to TRBJ2-7, with D tentatively TRBD1 or TRBD2 (5 bases each). Germline values: CDR1 NSQYPW, CDR2 LRSPGD (reference sequence). The CDR3 runs to 14 residues. Trimming removed 1 base from V and 2 bases from J, with 9 bases in between. The sequenced part of the CDR3 DNA is TGCACCTGCAGTGCAGGGGGCCTTACCTAT. Translated: CTCSAGGLTY. Given in full, the CDR3 is CTCSAGGLTYEQYF.

With respect to this clone: Germline and genes here are mouse. The sequenced fragment ends 4 residues before the CDR3 boundary, so the rest is inferred from the germline J gene. The V and J genes are TRBV1 and TRBJ1-4; D is unclear. Germline V CDR1 and CDR2: NSQYPW, LRSPGD (reference sequence). The CDR3 totals 14 residues. With 3 bases removed from V and 4 bases from J, the gap between germline ends came to 9 bases. CDR3 bases read: TGCACCTGCAGTGCCCGTACAGTCAACGAA. Translating it yields CTCSARTVNE. The whole CDR3 protein is CTCSARTVNERLFF. Full variable domain (remainder filled in from reference TRBV1 and TRBJ1-4): VTLLEQNPRWRLVPRGQAVNLRCILKNSQYPWMSWYQQDLQKQLQWLFTLRSPGDKEVKSLPGADYLATRVTDTELRLQVANMSQGRTLYCTCSARTVNERLFFGHGTKLSVL.

In its sample, this clone was seen many times. Germline and genes here are mouse. The read gets to within 4 residues of the CDR3 end, and the germline J gene fills in the rest. V gene TRBV13-3 combines with J gene TRBJ1-1; 10 bases align to TRBD1. This CDR3 spans 14 amino acids. The germline gives CDR1 NNHDY, CDR2 SYVADS. The CDR3 here is CASSWDRGGTEVFF. Incomplete CDR3 DNA: TGTGCCAGCAGTTGGGACAGGGGAGGGACA.

This clone was seen a few times. The TCRdb protein and the DNA translation do not line up at residue 10; the protein shown here was made by translating the DNA. The listed genes are named as in mouse. The CDR3 goes on 3 residues after the read ends, and that part is filled in from the germline J gene. This chain connects TRBV14 to TRBJ1-3; D might be TRBD1 (6 bases). This CDR3 comprises 13 residues. Germline CDR1 is SGHDT and CDR2 is FRDEAV. The ends were cut back, 5 bases at V and 0 bases at J, with 6 bases in the middle. The DNA read from the CDR3 is TGTGCCAGCAGACAGGGTTCTGGAAATACG. This sequence encodes CASRQGSGNT. From start to end, the CDR3 is CASRQGSGNTLYF. Drawing the rest from reference TRBV14 and TRBJ1-3, the complete variable domain is EAGVTQSPRYAVLQEGQAVSFWCDPISGHDTLYWYQQPRDQGPQLLVYFRDEAVIDNSQLPSDRFSAVRPKGTNSTLKIQSAKQGDTATYLCASRQGSGNTLYFGEGSRLIVV.

About this clone: Here the gene names and germline are mouse. The CDR3 end falls 4 residues outside the read, so it is completed with the germline J gene. This chain links TRBV1 with TRBJ2-4; no definite D call. Trimming removed 5 bases at V and 0 bases at J, with 12 bases between. Germline V CDR1 and CDR2: NSQYPW, LRSPGD (reference sequence). CDR3 size: 15 residues. CDR3 residues: CTCSIDKSSQNTLYF. The DNA read from the CDR3 is TGCACCTGCAGTATCGACAAATCTAGTCAAAAC.

Regarding this clone: Genes and germline come from the mouse. The observed sequence ends 4 residues before the CDR3 terminus, with the missing tail filled in from the germline J gene. The chain carries TRBV1 and TRBJ2-5, with 8 nucleotides matching TRBD1. The CDR3 totals 13 residues. The germline V gene encodes CDR1 NSQYPW and CDR2 LRSPGD (reference sequence). CDR3 bases read: TGCACCTGCAGTGGACAGGGGAGAGAC. Translation: CTCSGQGRD. The whole CDR3 sequence reads CTCSGQGRDTQYF.

The sample holds a few counts of this clone. Mouse gene names apply. Read sequence stops 4 residues before the CDR3 end, and the germline J gene provides the missing end. The chain employs TRBV13-3 and TRBJ2-1, with D perhaps TRBD1 (7 bases). Germline V gene data show CDR1 as NNHDY and CDR2 as SYVADS. The CDR3 runs 12 residues. Trimming removed 7 bases from V and 4 bases from J, with 9 bases in between. The part of the CDR3 DNA that was read is TGTGCCAGCGAGGGGGCTTATGCT. Translated: CASEGAYA. The entire CDR3 reads CASEGAYAEQFF.

This clone was seen ten or more times. Mouse names are used for the genes. The CDR3 end is not reached by the read, which stops 4 residues before it; the germline J gene fills it in. The rearrangement uses TRBV1 and TRBJ2-3, with 9 bases aligning to TRBD2. The junction had 4 bases not matched to a gene; V was cut back by 0 bases and J by 0 bases. Per germline, CDR1 NSQYPW and CDR2 LRSPGD (reference sequence). The CDR3 contains 17 residues. The covered CDR3 bases are TGCACCTGCAGTGCAGATCTGGGGGGGACTAGTGCAGAA. The encoded protein is CTCSADLGGTSAE. The CDR3 in full is CTCSADLGGTSAETLYF.

This clone occurred a few times. Mouse names are used for the genes. The read stops 4 residues short of the end of the CDR3; the missing end is completed from the germline J gene. This chain joins TRBV13-3 and TRBJ2-5; D remains unclear. V was clipped by 2 bases and J by 3 bases, with 7 bases between them. The CDR3 length is 13 residues. The germline gives CDR1 NNHDY, CDR2 SYVADS. CDR3 amino acids: CASSDTRQDTQYF. CDR3 DNA (partial): TGTGCCAGCAGTGACACCAGGCAAGAC.

Details on this clone: Gene and germline names: mouse. CDR3 region: CASSDAEELGSSAETLYF. The CDR3 bases that were read are TGTGCCAGCAGTGATGCAGAGGAACTGGGGAGTAGTGCAGAA. The chain recombines TRBV13-3 with TRBJ2-3, with 7 positions matching TRBD2. The sequence runs out 4 residues before the end of the CDR3; the remainder is reconstructed from the germline J gene. J was trimmed by 0 bases and V by 0 bases; bases with no gene match: 10. Germline V gene lookup returns CDR1 NNHDY and CDR2 SYVADS. There are 18 residues in the CDR3.

Concerning this clone itself: Translating the DNA gives a protein that differs from the TCRdb entry at residue 11; the protein shown here is that DNA translation. The genes are named according to mouse. The CDR3 end is not reached by the read, which stops 3 residues before it; the germline J gene fills it in. The chain employs TRBV17 and TRBJ1-3, with TRBD1 as a possible D gene (5 bases). Deletions cut 3 bases from V and 3 bases from J, with 9 bases between. This CDR3 spans 14 amino acids. Germline loops: CDR1 MNHDT, CDR2 YYDKIL. The DNA read from the CDR3 is TGTGCTAGCAGTAGGGGCAGGGATGGAAATACG. Protein: CASSRGRDGNT. The whole CDR3 region reads CASSRGRDGNTLYF.

As regards this clone: Gene names are mouse gene names. The read ends 4 residues shy of where the CDR3 ends; the end is completed using the germline J gene. The chain joins TRBV13-3 to TRBJ2-1; 12 bases are shared with TRBD2. CDR1 is NNHDY and CDR2 is SYVADS in the germline V gene. Germline trimming cut 2 bases from V and 6 bases from J; bases unmatched to any gene: 3. CDR3 size: 15 residues. The CDR3 loop reads CASSEGTGGSAEQFF. The covered CDR3 bases are TGTGCCAGCAGTGAGGGGACTGGGGGGAGTGCT.